This TCR beta chain derives from a study of shared clonotypes between healthy human individuals. Study observations and caveats: In having few donors, the study represented limited genetic and exposure-history diversity. Clonotypes that were shared across four donors made up about 4.5% of naive CD4 clonotypes.

For this clone: Its specificity is not known.

The CDR3 runs to 17 residues. Trimming pared 4 bases from V and 2 bases from J, leaving 18 bases between. CDR1 is MGHRA and CDR2 is YSYEKL in the germline V gene. Researchers ran the assay at a deep level. Some clones are missing from TCRdb's copy, which holds only in-frame ones; the method was immunoSEQ multiplex PCR. The sample has over 2,000,000 clones; 80% to 95% are singletons. Naive CD8 cells comprised CD45RO-negative, CCR7-positively selected cells, excluding terminally differentiated effector memory CD45RA+ cells. Input material: naive CD8+ T cells from PBMCs. The chain recombines TRBV4-1 with TRBJ2-1; possible D gene TRBD1, 6 bases. This sequence originates from a man younger than 35 in good health. Some clones in this sample may be carry-over from other donors' samples. CDR3 nucleotides: TGCGCCAGCAGCCCTTCTTTGGCAGGGGCAACCTACAATGAGCAGTTCTTC. This codes for CASSPSLAGATYNEQFF.